Presented here are 21 T cell receptor beta chains from one specimen sequenced in a study of cytomegalovirus exposure and HLA in healthy donors. PCR used 60 Vbeta primers and 13 Jbeta primers. Sequencing was performed with immunoSEQ multiplex PCR; in TCRdb, only in-frame clones are kept and a portion is missing. The sample lists fewer than 180,000 clones, around 74% occurring once. The sample comprised PBMCs. All receptors come from a man in his fifties in good health and CMV-seropositive.

This sequence joins TRBV5-1 and TRBJ2-1; 13 nucleotides match TRBD2. There are 17 residues in the CDR3. Germline values: CDR1 SGHRS, CDR2 YFSETQ. The V gene end was trimmed by 4 bases and the J gene end by 2 bases; junction bases not matched to a gene: 6. CDR3 nucleotide sequence: TGCGCCAGCAGCAGAGGGACTAGCGGGATCACCTACAATGAGCAGTTCTTC. Protein sequence: CASSRGTSGITYNEQFF. The full variable domain, completed using reference TRBV5-1 and TRBJ2-1, is KAGVTQTPRYLIKTRGQQVTLSCSPISGHRSVSWYQQTPGQGLQFLFEYFSETQRNKGNFPGRFSGRQFSNSRSEMNVSTLELGDSALYLCASSRGTSGITYNEQFFGPGTRLTVL.

The chain links TRBV7-9 to TRBJ2-7; weak D call: TRBD1 (7 bases). Germline-derived CDR1 and CDR2 are SEHNR and FQNEAQ (reference sequence). Trimming left V 3 bases short and J 3 bases short, with 18 bases between. The CDR3 is 16 residues long. The chain's CDR3 is CASSFLSGQGGYEQYF. CDR3 coding DNA: TGTGCCAGCAGCTTTTTATCTGGGCAGGGGGGCTACGAGCAGTACTTC.

This clone appeared a single time. The rearrangement joins TRBV6-1 to TRBJ2-1; D ambiguous. Trimming left V 6 bases short and J 7 bases short, with 13 bases between. CDR3 length: 13 amino acids. CDR1 is MNHNS and CDR2 is SASEGT in the germline V gene. CDR3 DNA sequence: TGTGCCAGCAGCGATACGACTGGGAATGAGCAGTTCTTC. Translating gives CASSDTTGNEQFF.

The chain recombines TRBV7-9 with TRBJ2-7; 7 nucleotides align to TRBD2. Unmatched junction bases numbered 5, after V lost 6 bases and J lost 6 bases. Germline-derived CDR1 and CDR2 are SEHNR and FQNEAQ (reference sequence). The CDR3 sequence is 12 residues long. CDR3 sequence reads: CASSIRGVEQYF. The CDR3 DNA is TGTGCCAGCAGTATCCGGGGGGTCGAGCAGTACTTC.

This sequence joins TRBV5-1 and TRBJ2-5; 11 nucleotides line up with TRBD1. With 2 bases clipped from V and 0 bases from J, the junction kept 3 bases outside the gene matches. Germline-derived CDR1 and CDR2 are SGHRS and YFSETQ. The CDR3 extends over 16 amino acids. CDR3 sequence: CASSFGDRGYQETQYF. In DNA, the CDR3 is TGCGCCAGCAGCTTTGGGGACAGGGGGTACCAAGAGACCCAGTACTTC.

In this sample, this clone turned up once. One end of the junction varies from germline; a read error may be responsible. The rearrangement links TRBV7-9 to TRBJ2-3; 8 nucleotides line up with TRBD1. CDR3 length equals 17 residues. CDR1 and CDR2 from the germline V gene are SEHNR and FQNEAQ (reference sequence). The CDR3 loop reads CSSSLALPGQVTDTQYF. CDR3 in DNA: TGTTCCAGCAGCTTAGCCCTCCCGGGACAGGTCACAGATACGCAGTATTTT.

This clone appeared once. The genes are TRBV27 and TRBJ2-1; no clear D gene. Trimming shortened V by 4 bases and J by 6 bases, and 7 bases separated the two germline ends. The V gene's germline CDR1 is MNHEY and CDR2 SMNVEV (reference sequence). CDR3 length: 12 residues. The CDR3 region has the DNA TGTGCCAGCAGTTCCCTACCCAATGAGCAGTTCTTC. It translates to CASSSLPNEQFF.

This chain links TRBV28 with TRBJ1-4; the D is unclear. Per the germline V gene, CDR1 is MDHEN and CDR2 is SYDVKM. The V end was cut by 3 bases, the J end by 6 bases, with 8 bases between. The CDR3 runs to 13 residues. The CDR3 DNA is TGTGCCAGCAGTTTCGGGGTACATGAAAAACTGTTTTTT. It translates to CASSFGVHEKLFF.

V and J are TRBV4-1 and TRBJ2-1, with a weak D call TRBD2 (8 bases). Germline values: CDR1 MGHRA, CDR2 YSYEKL. The CDR3 has 15 amino acids. V was pared by 6 bases and J by 6 bases, with 18 bases between. CDR3 loop: CASRTGLAGSNEQFF. DNA for the CDR3: TGCGCCAGCAGGACAGGGCTAGCGGGTTCCAATGAGCAGTTCTTC.

J is TRBJ2-1 and V is TRBV9; 7 bases match TRBD1. Germline CDR1 SGDLS, CDR2 YYNGEE. V shed 0 bases and J 3 bases; nucleotides not matched to a gene: 3. The CDR3 has 15 amino acids. CDR3 DNA: TGTGCCAGCAGCGTAGTGGGGGACAGCTACAATGAGCAGTTCTTC. It encodes CASSVVGDSYNEQFF.

The chain carries TRBV29-1 and TRBJ1-2; a weak D match, TRBD1 (5 bases). The CDR3 covers 15 residues. Germline assignment: CDR1 SQVTM and CDR2 ANQGSEA. Trimming pared 5 bases from V and 4 bases from J, leaving 20 bases between. This chain's CDR3 is CSVPDRTPGPYGYTF. In DNA form, the CDR3 reads TGCAGCGTTCCTGACAGAACTCCAGGGCCCTATGGCTACACCTTC.

The chain couples TRBV5-4 to TRBJ2-7; the match to TRBD1 covers 8 bases. V shed 5 bases, J shed 1 base, and the junction held 11 bases outside the gene matches. This CDR3 region has 16 residues. CDR1 SGHNT and CDR2 YYREEE come from the germline V gene (reference sequence). The CDR3, as DNA: TGTGCCAGCAGTGGGGGCGACAGGGGCGGATCCTACGAGCAGTACTTC. Protein sequence: CASSGGDRGGSYEQYF.

CDR3 nucleotides: TGTGCCAGCAGCATCAGGACGGGAAACTACGAGCAGTACTTC. It codes for CASSIRTGNYEQYF. The chain has TRBV21-1 and TRBJ2-7; the D segment call TRBD2 is taken from the table without a DNA check. TRBV21-1 constitutes a pseudogene. This CDR3 region has 14 residues.

V gene TRBV5-1 combines with J gene TRBJ1-2, with a possible D match to TRBD1 (5 bases). This CDR3 comprises 15 residues. V was shortened by 0 bases and J by 8 bases, with 17 bases between the two germline ends. The germline CDR1 and CDR2 sequences are SGHRS and YFSETQ. CDR3 nucleotides: TGCGCCAGCAGCTTGGCCGACAACGGGGGATTAGGCTACACCTTC. Protein product: CASSLADNGGLGYTF.

CDR3 loop: CASSQVSGRGRMNTEAFF. The CDR3 nucleotides read TGTGCCAGCAGCCAAGTGTCGGGCAGGGGGCGGATGAACACTGAAGCTTTCTTT. The chain recombines TRBV16 with TRBJ1-1, with 8 bases that match TRBD1. Per germline, CDR1 KGHSY and CDR2 FQNENV. The CDR3 consists of 18 residues. The V segment lost 2 bases and the J segment 0 bases; nucleotides outside the gene matches: 11.

This clone came up once. This chain connects TRBV5-4 to TRBJ2-1, with 8 positions matching TRBD1. There are 13 residues in the CDR3. The V segment lost 4 bases and the J segment 6 bases; nucleotides outside the gene matches: 3. Per the germline V gene, CDR1 is SGHNT and CDR2 is YYREEE (reference sequence). The CDR3 protein is CASSRTGPNEQFF. The CDR3 DNA sequence: TGTGCCAGCAGCCGGACAGGGCCCAATGAGCAGTTCTTC.

This clone has a handful of counts. The V and J genes are TRBV18 and TRBJ1-4, with 7 positions matching TRBD1. The germline CDR1 and CDR2 sequences are KGHSH and LQKENI. Trimming cost V 0 bases and J 5 bases; bases outside gene matches: 3. CDR3 length: 15 residues. The chain's CDR3 is CASSPPTGDNEKLFF. CDR3 nucleotides: TGTGCCAGCTCACCACCAACAGGGGACAATGAAAAACTGTTTTTT. The complete variable domain, with remaining parts taken from reference TRBV18 and TRBJ1-4, reads NAGVMQNPRHLVRRRGQEARLRCSPMKGHSHVYWYRQLPEEGLKFMVYLQKENIIDESGMPKERFSAEFPKEGPSILRIQQVVRGDSAAYFCASSPPTGDNEKLFFGSGTQLSVL.

The chain has TRBV27 and TRBJ2-7, with TRBD2 matching 12 bases. V shed 3 bases and J 3 bases; nucleotides not matched to a gene: 12. CDR1 is MNHEY and CDR2 is SMNVEV in the germline V gene (reference sequence). The CDR3 spans 18 residues. CDR3: CASSFGQGTSGGYYEQYF. DNA of the CDR3: TGTGCCAGCAGTTTCGGGCAGGGTACTAGCGGGGGGTACTACGAGCAGTACTTC.

The chain has TRBV18 and TRBJ1-5; TRBD1 agrees at 7 bases. The CDR3 is made up of 13 amino acids. The V gene end was trimmed by 3 bases and the J gene end by 7 bases; junction bases not matched to a gene: 3. CDR1 and CDR2 from the germline V gene are KGHSH and LQKENI. CDR3 protein: CASSPDRVQPQHF. The CDR3 bases are TGTGCCAGCTCACCTGACAGGGTCCAGCCCCAGCATTTT.

The chain carries TRBV6-5 and TRBJ1-2; 8 bases align to TRBD1. The CDR3 loop spans 13 amino acids. With 6 bases clipped from V and 8 bases from J, the junction kept 8 bases outside the gene matches. Germline CDR1 is MNHEY and CDR2 is SVGAGI. The CDR3 DNA reads as TGTGCCAGCAGCACAGGGGGGCGGGGAGGCTACACCTTC. The encoded protein is CASSTGGRGGYTF.

The rearrangement links TRBV7-9 to TRBJ2-7; 7 bases are shared with TRBD2. The CDR3 extends over 14 amino acids. CDR1 SEHNR and CDR2 FQNEAQ come from the germline V gene (reference sequence). V trimming: 7 bases; J trimming: 4 bases; junction bases outside the gene matches: 10. The CDR3 loop is CASTLPGTMYEQYF. CDR3 DNA sequence: TGTGCCAGCACCCTGCCCGGGACTATGTACGAGCAGTACTTC.